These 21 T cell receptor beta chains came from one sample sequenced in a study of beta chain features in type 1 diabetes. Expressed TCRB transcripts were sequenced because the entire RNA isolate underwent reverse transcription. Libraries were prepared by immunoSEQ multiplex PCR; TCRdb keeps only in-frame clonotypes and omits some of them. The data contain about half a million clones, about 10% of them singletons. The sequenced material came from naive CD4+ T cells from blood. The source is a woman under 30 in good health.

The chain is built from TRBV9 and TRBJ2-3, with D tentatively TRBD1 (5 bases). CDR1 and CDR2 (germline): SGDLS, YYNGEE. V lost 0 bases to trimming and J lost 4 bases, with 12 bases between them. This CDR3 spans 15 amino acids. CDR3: CASSVEEGEADTQYF. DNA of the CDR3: TGTGCCAGCAGCGTAGAGGAAGGGGAAGCAGATACGCAGTATTTT.

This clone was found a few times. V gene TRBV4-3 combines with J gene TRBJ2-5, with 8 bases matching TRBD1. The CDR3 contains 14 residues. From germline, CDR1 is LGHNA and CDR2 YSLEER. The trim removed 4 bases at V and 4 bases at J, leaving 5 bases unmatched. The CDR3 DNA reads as TGCGCCAGCAGCCGGACAGGGTTCGGAGAGACCCAGTACTTC. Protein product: CASSRTGFGETQYF.

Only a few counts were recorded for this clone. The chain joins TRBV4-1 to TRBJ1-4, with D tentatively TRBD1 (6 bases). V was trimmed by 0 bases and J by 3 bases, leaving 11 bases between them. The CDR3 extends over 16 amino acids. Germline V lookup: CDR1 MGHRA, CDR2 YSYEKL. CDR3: CASSQDPGAANEKLFF. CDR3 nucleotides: TGCGCCAGCAGCCAAGATCCAGGGGCGGCTAATGAAAAACTGTTTTTT.

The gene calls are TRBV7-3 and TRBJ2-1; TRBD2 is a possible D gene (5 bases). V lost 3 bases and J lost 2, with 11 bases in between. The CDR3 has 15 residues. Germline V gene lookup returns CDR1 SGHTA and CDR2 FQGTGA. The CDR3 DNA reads TGTGCCAGCAGCTTTGGGTTGAGGGCCTACAATGAGCAGTTCTTC. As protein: CASSFGLRAYNEQFF.

CDR3 nucleotide sequence: TGTGCCAGCAGTGATTTCATCAATGAGCAGTTCTTC. This sequence encodes CASSDFINEQFF. The chain employs TRBV25-1 and TRBJ2-1; D not resolved. Trimming pared 3 bases from V and 6 bases from J, leaving 6 bases between. Germline values: CDR1 MGHDK, CDR2 SYGVNS. The CDR3 runs to 12 residues.

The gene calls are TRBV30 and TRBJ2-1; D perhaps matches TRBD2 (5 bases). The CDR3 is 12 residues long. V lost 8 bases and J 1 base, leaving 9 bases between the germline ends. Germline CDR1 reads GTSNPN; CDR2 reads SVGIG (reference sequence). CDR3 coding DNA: TGTGCCCGAGGACTTTCCTACAATGAGCAGTTCTTC. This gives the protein CARGLSYNEQFF.

As DNA, the CDR3 is TGCGCCAGCAGCCAAGATTTGTGGCGATGGAACTATGGCTACACCTTC. It codes for CASSQDLWRWNYGYTF. The V call is TRBV4-3, the J call TRBJ1-2, with D unresolved. The CDR3 has 16 amino acids. Trimming took off 0 bases at V and 2 bases at J, with 13 bases between the two ends. Germline CDR1 is LGHNA and CDR2 is YSLEER.

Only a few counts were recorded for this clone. The CDR3 loop is CSVGAEGNQPQHF. In nucleotides, the CDR3 is TGCAGCGTTGGTGCGGAGGGGAATCAGCCCCAGCATTTT. V and J are TRBV29-1 and TRBJ1-5, with D possibly being TRBD1 (5 bases). The V and J ends lost 4 bases and 4 bases respectively, with 11 bases between them. This CDR3 region has 13 residues. Germline V gene sequence: CDR1 SQVTM, CDR2 ANQGSEA.

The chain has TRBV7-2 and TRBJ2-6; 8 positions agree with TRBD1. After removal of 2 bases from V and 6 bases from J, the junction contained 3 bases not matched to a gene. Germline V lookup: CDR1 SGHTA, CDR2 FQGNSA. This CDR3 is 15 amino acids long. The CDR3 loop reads CASSLQGAVANVLTF. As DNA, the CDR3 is TGTGCCAGCAGCTTACAGGGGGCAGTGGCCAACGTCCTGACTTTC.

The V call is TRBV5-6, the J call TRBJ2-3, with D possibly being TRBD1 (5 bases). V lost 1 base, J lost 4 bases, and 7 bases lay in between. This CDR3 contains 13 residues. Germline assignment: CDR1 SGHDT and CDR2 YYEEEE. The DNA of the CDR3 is TGTGCCAGCAGCTTGACCAGGGCAGATACGCAGTATTTT. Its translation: CASSLTRADTQYF.

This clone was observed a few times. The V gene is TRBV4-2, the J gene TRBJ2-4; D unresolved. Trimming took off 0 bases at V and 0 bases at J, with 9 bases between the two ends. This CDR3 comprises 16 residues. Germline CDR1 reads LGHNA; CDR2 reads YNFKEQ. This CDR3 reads CASSQDQRLAKNIQYF. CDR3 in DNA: TGTGCCAGCAGCCAAGATCAAAGACTAGCCAAAAACATTCAGTACTTC.

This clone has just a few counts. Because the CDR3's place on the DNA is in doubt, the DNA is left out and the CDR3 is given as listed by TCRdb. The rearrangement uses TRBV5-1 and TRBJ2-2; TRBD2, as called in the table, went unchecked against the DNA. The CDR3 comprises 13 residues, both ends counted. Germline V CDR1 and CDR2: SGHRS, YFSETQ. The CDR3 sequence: CASSSSRDGELFF.

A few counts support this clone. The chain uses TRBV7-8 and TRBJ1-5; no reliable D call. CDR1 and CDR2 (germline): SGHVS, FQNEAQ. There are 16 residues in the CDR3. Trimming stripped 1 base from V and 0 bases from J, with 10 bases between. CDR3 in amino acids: CASSLVGSHSNQPQHF. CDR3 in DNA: TGTGCCAGCAGCTTAGTAGGCAGTCATAGCAATCAGCCCCAGCATTTT.

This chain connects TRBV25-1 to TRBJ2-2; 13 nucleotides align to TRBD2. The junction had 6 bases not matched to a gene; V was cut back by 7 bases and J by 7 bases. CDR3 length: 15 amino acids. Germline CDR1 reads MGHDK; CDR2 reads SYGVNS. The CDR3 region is CASNWTSGSCGELFF. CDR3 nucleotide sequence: TGTGCCAGCAACTGGACTAGCGGGAGTTGCGGGGAGCTGTTTTTT.

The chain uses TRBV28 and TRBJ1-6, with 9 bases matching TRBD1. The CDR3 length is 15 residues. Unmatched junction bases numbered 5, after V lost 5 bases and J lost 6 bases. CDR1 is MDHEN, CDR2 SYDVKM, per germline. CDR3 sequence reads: CASSPMGQGNSPLHF. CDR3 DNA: TGTGCCAGCAGTCCGATGGGACAGGGTAATTCACCCCTCCACTTT.

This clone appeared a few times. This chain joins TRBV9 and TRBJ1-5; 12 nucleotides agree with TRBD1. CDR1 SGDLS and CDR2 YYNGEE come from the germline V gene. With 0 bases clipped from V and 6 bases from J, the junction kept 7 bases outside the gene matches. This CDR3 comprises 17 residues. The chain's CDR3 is CASSVGPGQGASQPQHF. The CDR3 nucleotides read TGTGCCAGCAGCGTAGGTCCGGGACAGGGGGCTTCTCAGCCCCAGCATTTT.

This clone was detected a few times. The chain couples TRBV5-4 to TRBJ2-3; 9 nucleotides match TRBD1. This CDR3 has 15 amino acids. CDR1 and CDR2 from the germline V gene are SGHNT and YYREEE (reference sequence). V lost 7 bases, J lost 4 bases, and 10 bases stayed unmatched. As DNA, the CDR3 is TGTGCCAGCGACAAAATGGGACAGGGATCAGATACGCAGTATTTT. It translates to CASDKMGQGSDTQYF.

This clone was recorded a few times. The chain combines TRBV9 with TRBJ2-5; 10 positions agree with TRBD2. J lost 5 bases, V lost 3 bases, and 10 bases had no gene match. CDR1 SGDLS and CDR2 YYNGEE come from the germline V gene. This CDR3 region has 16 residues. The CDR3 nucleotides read TGTGCCAGCAGCGAGGCTAGCGGGGGCCCTCGCGAGACCCAGTACTTC. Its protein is CASSEASGGPRETQYF.

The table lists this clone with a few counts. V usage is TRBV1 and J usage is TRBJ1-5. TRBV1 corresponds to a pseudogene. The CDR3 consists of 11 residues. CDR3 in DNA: TGCACCAGCAGCCAGCGACCACCCTGGCATTTT. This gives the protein CTSSQRPPWHF.

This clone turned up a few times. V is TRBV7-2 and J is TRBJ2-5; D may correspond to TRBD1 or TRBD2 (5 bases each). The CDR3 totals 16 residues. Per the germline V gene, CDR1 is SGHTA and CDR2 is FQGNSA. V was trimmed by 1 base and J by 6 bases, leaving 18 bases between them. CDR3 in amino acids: CASSLVRGQSGKTQYF. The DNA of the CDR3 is TGTGCCAGCAGCTTAGTTAGGGGCCAATCCGGGAAGACCCAGTACTTC.

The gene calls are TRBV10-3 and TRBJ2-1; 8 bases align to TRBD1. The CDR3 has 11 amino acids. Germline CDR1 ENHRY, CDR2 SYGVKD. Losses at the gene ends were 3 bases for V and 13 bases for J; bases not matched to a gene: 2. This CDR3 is CAISDGTGQFF. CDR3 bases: TGTGCCATCAGTGACGGGACAGGACAGTTCTTC.